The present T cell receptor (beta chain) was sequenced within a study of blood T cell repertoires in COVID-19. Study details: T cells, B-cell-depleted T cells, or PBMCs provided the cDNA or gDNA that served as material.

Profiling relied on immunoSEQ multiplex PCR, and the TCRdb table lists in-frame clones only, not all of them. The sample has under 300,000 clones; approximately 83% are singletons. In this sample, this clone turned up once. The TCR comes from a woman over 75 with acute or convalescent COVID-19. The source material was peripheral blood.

CDR3 DNA: TGCGCCAGCAGCCCCCGGACAGGGGTAGGCAATGAGCAGTTCTTC. Translation gives CASSPRTGVGNEQFF. The V gene is TRBV5-1, the J gene TRBJ2-1; 9 bases map to TRBD1. This CDR3 spans 15 amino acids. Germline V gene sequence: CDR1 SGHRS, CDR2 YFSETQ. Germline trimming cut 4 bases from V and 6 bases from J; bases unmatched to any gene: 8.